This T cell receptor beta chain was captured in a study of cytotoxic CD8 clonotypes in ibrutinib-treated CLL. On the study more broadly: Sequencing produced an average of about 250,000 productive templates and tens of thousands of productive rearrangements per sample.

Findings and caveats of the study: Once treatment began, public clonotypes, which were uncommon, contracted or stayed stable. At progression, clonality fell back toward baseline after rising at ibrutinib response. Baseline levels of clonality went above those of age-matched healthy donors and moved with circulating CD8+ T-cell counts.

About this clone itself: Its specificity is not known.

V lost 6 bases to trimming and J lost 5 bases; unmatched junction nucleotides: 9. Germline values: CDR1 PRHDT, CDR2 FYEKMQ (reference sequence). This CDR3 spans 14 amino acids. Profiled with immunoSEQ multiplex PCR; TCRdb holds only in-frame clones, not every one. The sample shows 20,000 to 25,000 clones, approximately 71% of them seen only once. The rearrangement uses TRBV13 and TRBJ1-2, with 7 positions matching TRBD1. The clonotype was recovered from a human donor with chronic lymphocytic leukemia. This material consisted of PBMCs, taken after 12 months of ibrutinib treatment. In DNA, the CDR3 is TGTGCCAGCAGGTCCGGGACAGAGCCTTATGGCTACACCTTC. Protein sequence: CASRSGTEPYGYTF. The complete variable domain, with remaining parts taken from reference TRBV13 and TRBJ1-2, reads AAGVIQSPRHLIKEKRETATLKCYPIPRHDTVYWYQQGPGQDPQFLISFYEKMQSDKGSIPDRFSAQQFSDYHSELNMSSLELGDSALYFCASRSGTEPYGYTFGSGTRLTVV.